This T cell receptor (beta chain) is from a study of Ad26.COV2.S vaccination and SARS-CoV-2 variants. The sample holds one count of this clone. What it recognizes is unknown. Study-wide points: Post-vaccination breadth of spike-specific CD8+ and CD4+ T cell responses was reportedly substantial.

Treatment specified: over 15 received Ad26.COV2.S at low or high dose, single or two shots; several received placebo; per-sample allocation not given. Following the first vaccine or placebo injection, samples were taken on day 63. Data came from immunoSEQ multiplex PCR; TCRdb stores just in-frame clones and leaves some out. Of a few hundred thousand clones in the sample, roughly 90% were seen once. Sequencing was performed on peripheral blood, taken in a trial of Ad26.COV2.S vaccine versus placebo. This TCR was sampled from a person aged 18-65 years who received the Ad26.COV2.S COVID-19 vaccine or a placebo.

The CDR3 nucleotides read TGTGCCACGCTTCGGGGGCAGGTAAGGACCTCCTATAATTCACCCCTCCACTTT. Its translation is CATLRGQVRTSYNSPLHF. This chain connects TRBV7-7 to TRBJ1-6, with D maybe TRBD1 (6 bases). Germline V gene data show CDR1 as SSHAT and CDR2 as FNYEAQ (reference sequence). V was trimmed by 10 bases and J by 0 bases, leaving 22 bases between them. The CDR3 has 18 amino acids.